This record looks at one T cell receptor (beta chain) sequence and its context. This entry comes from a study of cytotoxic CD8 clonotypes in ibrutinib-treated CLL. Profiling relied on immunoSEQ multiplex PCR, and the TCRdb table lists in-frame clones only, not all of them. Altogether over 100,000 clones are present, 58% being singletons, with the ten largest covering approximately 35%. CDR3 size: 15 residues. V gave up 4 bases and J gave up 7 bases; unmatched junction bases: 10. The germline V gene encodes CDR1 MGHDK and CDR2 SYGVNS. This clonotype originated in a human donor with chronic lymphocytic leukemia. The chain combines TRBV25-1 with TRBJ2-7; 10 nucleotides line up with TRBD2. Specimen: PBMCs, collected after 24 months of ibrutinib treatment. CDR3 coding DNA: TGTGCCAGCAGTGGTCGAGCGGGGGGGGTTCGGGAGCAGTACTTC. It is translated as CASSGRAGGVREQYF.